The T cell receptor (beta chain) described here comes from a study of cytomegalovirus exposure and HLA in healthy donors (dated by TCRdb to about 2017). Regarding the research as a whole: In an earlier analysis of roughly 500 of the donors, 250 to 350 Gb of sequence data and 117 million unique TCR beta sequences from some 170 million T cells were reported. Roughly 310 gigabases of sequencing data and tens of millions of unique TCR sequences were included in an early release covering over 600 HLA-typed donors. The genetic ancestry cluster associated with self-reported Caucasian donors included about 84% of the approximately 400 genotyped donors. The study aimed to test whether cataloging public T cell receptors could reveal signatures of past pathogen exposure. The T cell repertoires of under 750 subjects were profiled by immunosequencing and related to cytomegalovirus serostatus. A separate validation cohort of 100 to 150 different subjects was used in addition to the 666-subject first cohort. To predict cytomegalovirus infection status, the study brought together high-throughput TCR immunosequencing, statistical association of individual TCRs with disease status, and machine learning. To study patterns of TCR occurrence, a later analysis re-analyzed previously published TCR beta repertoires from more than 550 donors and added high-resolution HLA genotyping. In the later analysis, no new phenotypic data were used to find candidate immune exposures; instead, reliance was placed on TCR beta sequences and their occurrence across donors. An earlier analysis of about 600 of the donors used high-throughput TCR beta sequencing to judge whether each TCR beta V gene segment behaved as functional or pseudogenic. Donor age, sex, ethnicity and CMV serostatus were compiled together with the repertoire data. A later genetic analysis took genome-wide SNP genotypes for about 65% of the 666 donors and used that subset as a discovery cohort. Every discovery cohort repertoire had been produced on one sequencing platform. Class I and class II HLA loci were covered by the typing at four-digit resolution. The number of donors typed differed by locus, with roughly 620-630 for A, B, C, DRB1 and DQB1, over 500 for DQA1, some 570 for DPA1, and some 450 for DPB1. A handful of DR-DQ haplotypes were handled as single units for association and clustering because linkage in the cohort was strong. Among approximately 370 genotyped donors of the cohort, an average of around 240,000 unique TCR beta nucleotide sequences was sequenced per donor, of which about 18% were non-productive. Study-level results and caveats: Linkage disequilibrium might explain the correlated functional status among segregating V segments, but an unknown experimental factor could not be excluded. Compared with the roughly 670-donor mean, donors in an Asian-associated ancestry cluster had fewer N-insertions in productive TCRs, according to a later genetic analysis. Roughly uniform sequencing depth across donors was assumed in presence/absence analyses, although this assumption may not hold. In a later analysis, HLA-associated TCR beta chains showed more clonal expansion and lower generation probabilities than non-associated chains that were equally common. According to a later analysis, TCR association rates differed among HLA loci, with DRB1 alleles showing the most associated TCRs and HLA-C alleles showing the fewest. Assigning TCR associations to individual alleles was difficult when HLA alleles, especially DR and DQ, strongly co-occurred. Immune exposure information for the cohort was limited to CMV serostatus. A later analysis reported that several top co-occurrence clusters appeared linked to parvovirus B19, influenza, CMV and Epstein-Barr virus. Because HLA typing was unavailable for some donors at each locus, only the typed subset was used in association tests. According to the authors, the approach could potentially be generalized to other disease states and immunological phenotypes. Most CMV-associated TCR beta chains appeared to be HLA-restricted in a later analysis, and the HLA associations seemed to be driven largely by CMV exposure. Some IMGT-functional V segments, including TRBV6-2 and TRBV6-3, could not be distinguished by the 87-base-pair reads and were therefore excluded. In an earlier analysis of 587 of the donors, most TCR beta V segments appeared in productive rearrangements about 87% or about 30% of the time, broadly matching IMGT annotations. About 17 rarely observed V segments, including chromosome 9 orphons, were excluded from the earlier analysis of approximately 500 of the donors because counts were too low. A cluster of highly shared sequence variants was judged likely to represent a technical artifact of the sequencing pipeline. In vitro tests confirmed that a few of the cytomegalovirus-associated TCR beta chains recognize cytomegalovirus antigens. At a false discovery rate of 0.05, a later analysis linked some 18,000 TCR beta sequences to specific HLA alleles. In both the original and validation cohorts, the classifier was reported to diagnose cytomegalovirus status with high specificity and sensitivity. A total of 150 to 200 TCR beta chains were listed by the study as associated with cytomegalovirus. In a later genetic analysis, a missense DCLRE1C variant was associated with V-gene and J-gene trimming of TCR beta chains, and the association was replicated in an independent cohort. Most TCR sequences were seen in very few donors, while some public TCRs were found in many individuals. A further reported finding was that TCR beta sequences accurately predicted the HLA-A and HLA-B alleles for most subjects in the first cohort. The cohort was sequenced for TCR beta chains only, and without alpha or paired-chain data the features that could be detected were limited.

The cohort was made up of 666 healthy bone marrow donors. All cohort members were sampled while nominally healthy, although unrecorded immune exposures were likely present. The donor tested CMV seronegative, placing the donor among the 350 to 400 seronegative members of the cohort. A peripheral blood sample was collected from each donor, and TCR beta sequencing was performed on peripheral blood mononuclear cells. The Qiagen DNeasy Blood Extraction Kit was used to extract genomic DNA from the blood cell samples. CDR3 length: 15 amino acids, cysteine to phenylalanine. Only CDR3 DNA remains: 45 bases, in frame from the first base. The library was obtained by the immunoSEQ multiplex PCR assay. The multiplex PCR relied on a mix of 60 forward primers for TCR Vbeta segments and 13 reverse primers for TCR Jbeta segments. A multiplex PCR assay on genomic DNA amplified the CDR3 region of rearranged TCR beta genes. On the Illumina HiSeq System, the amplified TCR beta libraries were sequenced as 87-base-pair reads. Per the source publication's procedure: A later analysis counted about 82 million unique TCR beta chains across the 550 to 700 repertoires, and 9.5 million to 11 million of these chains were shared by at least two donors. Raw reads were error-corrected and collapsed into unique sequences by a nearest-neighbor algorithm in which closely related sequences were merged to remove PCR and sequencing errors. Alignment of CDR3 sequences to IMGT reference sequences was used to assign V, D and J gene segments. For a sequence to be retained, a match of at least six nucleotides was required to both a V gene segment and a J gene segment. Rearrangements were called productive when the CDR3 lacked stop codons and stayed in frame with V and J; all others were non-productive. Following IMGT convention, CDR3 was defined as the stretch from the second conserved V-encoded cysteine up to the conserved J-encoded phenylalanine. The earlier analysis of a few hundred of the donors excluded any sequence lacking an unambiguous match to a single V gene segment. An earlier analysis of 587 of the donors classified V segments as functional when productive rearrangements were above 56.7% and as segregating when the standard deviation between donors was above 5%. A statistical classification framework was built to diagnose cytomegalovirus status from the catalog of TCR beta chain sequences. V and J gene assignment, in a later analysis, came from comparing TCR nucleotide sequences with IMGT/GENE-DB human TR gene sequences. A later analysis assigned CDR3 sequences and most-parsimonious VDJ recombination scenarios with the TCRdist pipeline. In a later analysis, every TCR beta chain was defined by the combination of its CDR3 amino acid sequence and its V-gene family, and reads without a unique V-gene family were dropped. As a way to deal with suspected cross-contamination and a sequencing artifact, a later analysis dropped roughly 620 nucleotide sequences that were highly shared and had low generation probability. A later analysis calculated a clonal expansion index for each public chain from normalized within-repertoire ranks of inferred template counts. A later analysis computed generation probabilities with a VDJ recombination model fitted to out-of-frame rearrangements, and checked the results against IGoR. Hypergeometric tests were used in a later analysis to score TCR-TCR, TCR-HLA and TCR-CMV co-occurrence, with a repertoire-size bias correction applied to the TCR pairs. In a later analysis, false discovery rates were estimated by permuting HLA or CMV assignments 20 times. In a later analysis, co-occurring TCRs were grouped using DBSCAN, with TCRdist sequence similarity added in when clustering inside HLA-allele-positive subsets. Co-occurrence clustering excluded repertoires with fewer than 30,000 or more than 120,000 public chains, plus five with anomalous nucleotide sharing. TCRdb re-hosts the immuneACCESS table, in-frame sequences only. Its copies lack some clones; in the studies checked, an unresolved V gene accounts for under half of them, and the cause for the rest is not known. V and J calls and clone size are given by that table; D and trimming were obtained from the DNA. Recorded for this sample are around 99,000 clones; 81% of them occurred a single time. Around 2.1% of the sample belongs to the ten largest clones.

About this clone itself: Its antigen is still unknown. No much larger clone exists at a distance of one base, and base qualities are not known.

Sequencing was carried out using PBMCs. This sequence originates from a young woman in good health and CMV-seronegative. The chain was built from TRBV21-1 and TRBJ2-1; TRBD1 reflects the table's D call only, with no check against the DNA. TRBV21-1 counts as a pseudogene. The CDR3: CASTPGHRSYNEQFF. The bases read TGTGCCAGCACTCCGGGACACCGGTCCTACAATGAGCAGTTCTTC.